These 30 T cell receptor beta chains came from one sample sequenced in a study of PD-1 blockade in classical Hodgkin lymphoma. Measured with immunoSEQ multiplex PCR; TCRdb has only the in-frame clones, and not every one. The repertoire has about 26,000 clones, around 69% of them found once; the top ten carry 10% to 15%. Brentuximab vedotin exposure varied, and every patient relapsed after autologous stem cell transplantation. The sample here was peripheral blood mononuclear cells (PBMCs), taken before the second cycle of nivolumab. The receptors shown here come from a human donor with classical Hodgkin lymphoma.

This chain connects TRBV5-1 to TRBJ1-1, with a weak D call TRBD1 (5 bases). V lost 0 bases to trimming and J lost 0 bases, with 9 bases between them. The CDR3 sequence is 15 residues long. Germline V gene sequence: CDR1 SGHRS, CDR2 YFSETQ. In DNA form, the CDR3 reads TGCGCCAGCAGCTTGGGGGGGTCGATGAACACTGAAGCTTTCTTT. Amino acid sequence: CASSLGGSMNTEAFF.

For the CDR3, the DNA is TGTGCCAGCAGTGAATCCCCGCAGGGTCCTTTGGGGACCCAGTACTTC. The encoded protein is CASSESPQGPLGTQYF. This sequence joins TRBV6-1 and TRBJ2-5, with D perhaps matching TRBD1 (5 bases). The CDR3 runs 16 residues. CDR1 and CDR2 from the germline V gene are MNHNS and SASEGT. Between the trimmed V and J ends, which lost 2 bases and 7 bases, there was a span of 20 bases.

J is TRBJ2-5 and V is TRBV30; D not resolved. The CDR3 spans 10 residues. With 1 base removed from V and 5 bases from J, the gap between germline ends came to 2 bases. Germline V gene lookup returns CDR1 GTSNPN and CDR2 SVGIG (reference sequence). As DNA, the CDR3 is TGTGCCTGGAGTGCGGAGACCCAGTACTTC. This translates into CAWSAETQYF.

Concerning this clone itself: The sample carries other DNA sequences with the same CDR3. J is TRBJ1-2 and V is TRBV5-1; the D is unclear. This CDR3 contains 14 residues. V dropped 0 bases and J dropped 0 bases, with 6 bases sitting between them. From germline, CDR1 is SGHRS and CDR2 YFSETQ. DNA of the CDR3: TGCGCCAGCAGCTTGGAGTCACCTAACTATGGCTACACCTTC. Its protein is CASSLESPNYGYTF.

The rearrangement links TRBV5-4 to TRBJ2-2; D is possibly TRBD1 (6 bases). The germline V gene encodes CDR1 SGHNT and CDR2 YYREEE (reference sequence). The V end was cut by 4 bases, the J end by 6 bases, with 22 bases between. This CDR3 contains 17 residues. The CDR3 loop reads CASSPPLAGVGAGELFF. The CDR3 DNA sequence: TGTGCCAGCAGCCCGCCGTTGGCAGGGGTTGGGGCCGGGGAGCTGTTTTTT.

There are a few counts of this clone. The V gene is TRBV6-7, the J gene TRBJ2-1, with TRBD2 identical over 9 bases. Being an ORF, TRBV6-7 has a function that is uncertain. The ends lost 3 bases at V and 6 bases at J; junction bases unmatched: 9. This CDR3 region has 16 residues. The CDR3 sequence: CASSYDIAGAFNEQFF. CDR3 coding DNA: TGTGCCAGCAGTTATGATATAGCGGGGGCTTTCAATGAGCAGTTCTTC.

The chain uses TRBV6-5 and TRBJ1-2; 8 positions match TRBD1. The CDR3 has 15 residues. The germline V gene has CDR1 MNHEY and CDR2 SVGAGI. Trimming at V came to 0 bases and at J to 6 bases, leaving 6 bases not matched to a gene. The CDR3 region has the DNA TGTGCCAGCAGTTACTCCGACAGGGGTTCGAATGGCTACACCTTC. This gives the protein CASSYSDRGSNGYTF.

This sequence joins TRBV4-1 and TRBJ2-5; 14 bases align to TRBD2. The CDR3 runs 16 residues. V gave up 7 bases and J gave up 0 bases; unmatched junction bases: 4. Germline-derived CDR1 and CDR2 are MGHRA and YSYEKL. In DNA form, the CDR3 reads TGCGCCAGCATGAGACTAGCGGGGGGGTACCAAGAGACCCAGTACTTC. Protein product: CASMRLAGGYQETQYF.

This chain links TRBV5-1 with TRBJ1-2, with D tentatively TRBD1 (5 bases). Germline CDR1 and CDR2: SGHRS and YFSETQ. V was cut by 5 bases and J by 4 bases, with 18 bases left in between. The CDR3 has 15 residues. CDR3: CASRLRPGTTYGYTF. CDR3 nucleotide sequence: TGCGCCAGCAGACTTCGCCCTGGGACGACCTATGGCTACACCTTC.

This clone occurred once. As the CDR3 is not closed by the conserved phenylalanine or tryptophan, this likely results from a read error. The gene calls are TRBV6-6 and TRBJ2-7; a possible D gene is TRBD2 (5 bases). Germline-derived CDR1 and CDR2 are MNHNY and SVGAGI (reference sequence). The ends were cut back, 0 bases at V and 6 bases at J, with 12 bases in the middle. The length of the CDR3 is 14 residues. The CDR3 is CASSYSTVEGEQYL. In nucleotides, the CDR3 is TGTGCCAGCAGTTACTCGACTGTTGAGGGCGAGCAGTACCTC.

The sample holds one count of this clone. This rearrangement joins TRBV28 to TRBJ2-1; unclear D gene. Germline CDR1 and CDR2: MDHEN and SYDVKM. This CDR3 spans 14 amino acids. Trimming removed 2 bases from V and 7 bases from J, with 12 bases in between. The chain's CDR3 is CASSLDSLRNEQFF. The DNA for the CDR3 is TGTGCCAGCAGTTTAGATTCTCTGAGGAATGAGCAGTTCTTC.

This clone is medium-sized within its sample. The chain uses TRBV28 and TRBJ2-7; possible D gene TRBD1, 5 bases. Germline V gene data show CDR1 as MDHEN and CDR2 as SYDVKM. The CDR3 spans 17 residues. Trimming took 5 bases from V and 7 from J, leaving 27 bases between them. The CDR3 nucleotides read TGTGCCAGCAGTCCCGTAGTGCAGGGCGGTTGGTTTGGGGAGCAGTACTTC. This gives the protein CASSPVVQGGWFGEQYF.

This clone was seen more than once but under ten times. The rearrangement joins TRBV7-8 to TRBJ1-3; 10 nucleotides align to TRBD1. After removal of 5 bases from V and 1 base from J, the junction contained 11 bases not matched to a gene. Germline V gene data show CDR1 as SGHVS and CDR2 as FQNEAQ. The CDR3 is 18 residues long. DNA of the CDR3: TGTGCCAGCAGCCGCGTCCCCGGGACAGGGGTTTCTGGAAACACCATATATTTT. This translates into CASSRVPGTGVSGNTIYF.

This clone was seen once. This chain joins TRBV21-1 and TRBJ1-1; the D call in the table, TRBD1, was not verified against the DNA. TRBV21-1 is a pseudogene. This CDR3 is built from 20 residues. The CDR3 nucleotides read TGTGCCAGCAGCCCTATCCGGGACAGGGACTTATGGGGGGTGAACACTGAAGCTTTCTTT. This translates into CASSPIRDRDLWGVNTEAFF.

The gene calls are TRBV6-5 and TRBJ2-1; D gene uncertain. Germline V CDR1 and CDR2: MNHEY, SVGAGI. The ends were cut back, 5 bases at V and 9 bases at J, with 11 bases in the middle. The CDR3 is 12 residues long. The CDR3 region has the DNA TGTGCCAGCAGTCTACTGGGTGGTGAGCAGTTCTTC. Translating gives CASSLLGGEQFF.

In its sample, this clone was seen a few times. V is TRBV6-5 and J is TRBJ2-3; D remains ambiguous. Trimming cost V 2 bases and J 6 bases, with 9 bases left between them. Germline CDR1 reads MNHEY; CDR2 reads SVGAGI. CDR3 length: 13 residues. The CDR3 sequence is CASSYPGFDTQYF. The CDR3 region has the DNA TGTGCCAGCAGTTACCCCGGATTCGATACGCAGTATTTT.

The chain is built from TRBV30 and TRBJ1-3, with D uncertain. The CDR3 extends over 15 amino acids. V lost 4 bases and J 0 bases, leaving 13 bases between the germline ends. The germline V gene encodes CDR1 GTSNPN and CDR2 SVGIG (reference sequence). The DNA for the CDR3 is TGTGCCTGGACTGCGGACGGCTACTCTGGAAACACCATATATTTT. Protein sequence: CAWTADGYSGNTIYF.

The gene calls are TRBV28 and TRBJ1-4; the match to TRBD1 covers 9 bases. V trimming: 5 bases; J trimming: 6 bases; junction bases outside the gene matches: 10. Germline V lookup: CDR1 MDHEN, CDR2 SYDVKM. The CDR3 totals 16 residues. CDR3 sequence: CASSLARRDRDEKLFF. In DNA form, the CDR3 reads TGTGCCAGCAGTCTGGCTCGTAGGGACAGGGATGAAAAACTGTTTTTT.

The chain employs TRBV10-3 and TRBJ2-1; D may be TRBD2 (6 bases). The germline V gene encodes CDR1 ENHRY and CDR2 SYGVKD. The CDR3 is 13 amino acids. Trimming shortened V by 6 bases and J by 8 bases, and 14 bases separated the two germline ends. The CDR3 loop is CAISPGVRDEQFF. CDR3 coding DNA: TGTGCCATCAGCCCGGGGGTACGGGATGAGCAGTTCTTC.

The V gene is TRBV11-2, the J gene TRBJ2-6, with unresolved D. The V and J ends lost 1 base and 0 bases respectively, with 4 bases between them. The V gene's germline CDR1 is SGHAT and CDR2 FQNNGV. The length of the CDR3 is 15 residues. The CDR3 coding sequence is TGTGCCAGCAGCTTAGGCATCTCTGGGGCCAACGTCCTGACTTTC. It specifies CASSLGISGANVLTF.

This clone occurred a few times. The chain joins TRBV28 to TRBJ2-3, with 8 bases aligning to TRBD1. Germline V gene data show CDR1 as MDHEN and CDR2 as SYDVKM. The CDR3 is 15 residues long. V dropped 5 bases and J dropped 4; count of bases not matched to a gene: 8. The CDR3 nucleotides read TGTGCCAGCAGTCCAGGGGGCGAGGTGGCAGATACGCAGTATTTT. It yields the protein CASSPGGEVADTQYF.

V is TRBV7-2 and J is TRBJ2-2; D remains unclear. V lost 7 bases, J lost 6 bases, and 9 bases lay in between. CDR1 SGHTA and CDR2 FQGNSA come from the germline V gene. CDR3 length equals 12 residues. In DNA, the CDR3 is TGTGCCAGCAACCTAGTCCCCGGGGAGCTGTTTTTT. This translates into CASNLVPGELFF.

This clone was detected once. The V and J genes are TRBV7-3 and TRBJ1-2; D is ambiguous. The V end was cut by 4 bases, the J end by 3 bases, with 9 bases between. Germline V gene data show CDR1 as SGHTA and CDR2 as FQGTGA. CDR3 length equals 13 residues. CDR3 residues: CASSSDPYYGYTF. The CDR3 coding sequence is TGTGCCAGCAGCTCGGACCCATACTATGGCTACACCTTC.

The chain joins TRBV21-1 to TRBJ2-7; TRBD1, the D gene given by the table, was not confirmed from the DNA. TRBV21-1 has pseudogene status. There are 15 residues in the CDR3. The DNA for the CDR3 is TGTGCCAGCAGCAAAGAGGCAGGGTCGGAGAACGAGCAGTACTTC. Amino acid sequence: CASSKEAGSENEQYF.

The chain is built from TRBV30 and TRBJ1-2, with D maybe TRBD1 (5 bases). CDR3 length equals 12 residues. Germline V CDR1 and CDR2: GTSNPN, SVGIG (reference sequence). Trimming took 5 bases from V and 4 from J, leaving 11 bases between them. CDR3 in DNA: TGTGCCTGGCGACAGTCGGGCTATGGCTACACCTTC. As protein: CAWRQSGYGYTF.

The rearrangement uses TRBV30 and TRBJ2-7, with 7 bases lining up with TRBD1. V dropped 3 bases and J dropped 4; count of bases not matched to a gene: 9. Germline CDR1 GTSNPN, CDR2 SVGIG (reference sequence). CDR3 length: 14 amino acids. The DNA for the CDR3 is TGTGCCTGGAGCCGAGACAGGGTTGAATACGAGCAGTACTTC. It translates to CAWSRDRVEYEQYF.

The CDR3 loop reads CASRAWDLNSPLHF. DNA of the CDR3: TGTGCCAGCAGAGCTTGGGATCTAAATTCACCCCTCCACTTT. This rearrangement joins TRBV2 to TRBJ1-6, with no clear D. Germline lookup yields CDR1 SNHLY and CDR2 FYNNEI. Trimming took 6 bases from V and 7 from J, leaving 13 bases between them. The CDR3 totals 14 residues.

The chain is built from TRBV7-7 and TRBJ2-3; 7 bases fit TRBD2. Germline V gene lookup returns CDR1 SSHAT and CDR2 FNYEAQ (reference sequence). J was trimmed by 1 base and V by 5 bases; bases with no gene match: 6. This CDR3 is built from 15 residues. Here the CDR3 reads CASSLREERTDTQYF. DNA for the CDR3: TGTGCCAGCAGCCTTCGGGAGGAACGCACAGATACGCAGTATTTT.

The chain joins TRBV7-2 to TRBJ1-5; D is perhaps TRBD1 (5 bases). Trimming took off 5 bases at V and 8 bases at J, with 13 bases between the two ends. Germline V gene sequence: CDR1 SGHTA, CDR2 FQGNSA. CDR3 size: 13 residues. The CDR3 DNA is TGTGCCAGCAGCGAGGACAACTGGGAGCCCCAGCATTTT. Its protein is CASSEDNWEPQHF.

The chain employs TRBV28 and TRBJ2-1; no clear D. This CDR3 comprises 11 residues. Trimming stripped 7 bases from V and 7 bases from J, with 8 bases between. In germline, CDR1 is MDHEN, CDR2 SYDVKM. The CDR3 nucleotides read TGTGCCAGCATTGTACGGAATGAGCAGTTCTTC. Translated: CASIVRNEQFF.